This TCR beta chain is drawn from a study of shared clonotypes between healthy human individuals. As for the study in general: A couple of women and three men aged 18 to 49 made up the donors. A donor's plate count was three for CD4 naive and three for CD4 memory; CD8 naive had two and CD8 memory one.

This CDR3 has 15 amino acids. V shed 0 bases and J 6 bases; nucleotides not matched to a gene: 7. Germline V gene data show CDR1 as SGHNT and CDR2 as YYREEE (reference sequence). Study processing details: Because ImmunoSEQ provided only junction sequences with no quality scores, the filtering differed. Assay used: immunoSEQ multiplex PCR; TCRdb lists only in-frame clones, some missing. V, J and clone size reflect that table, while D and trimming were determined from the DNA. The profile shows about 2 million clones, 85% to 95% of them singletons. The genes are TRBV5-4 and TRBJ2-3; 7 nucleotides line up with TRBD1. The sample comprised naive CD4+ T cells sorted from blood. The subset denotes: CD45RA+ positively selected. The receptor comes from a man between 18 and 29 years old in good health. DNA for the CDR3: TGTGCCAGCAGCTTGGGAGGGGGCCATCTCGATACGCAGTATTTT. This translates into CASSLGGGHLDTQYF.